This T cell receptor (beta chain) comes out of a study of shared clonotypes between healthy human individuals. Assay used: immunoSEQ multiplex PCR; TCRdb lists only in-frame clones, some missing. Of approximately 650,000 clones listed, over 95% are singletons. As to this clone: Its antigen is still unknown.

The V gene's germline CDR1 is LNHDA and CDR2 SQIVND (reference sequence). This CDR3 region has 16 residues. V lost 2 bases and J lost 0, with 11 bases in between. General study results and limits: A generally larger estimated richness was seen in naive subsets than in memory subsets.

CD45RO-negative, CCR7-selected cells formed the naive CD8 fraction, which excluded terminally differentiated effector memory CD45RA+ cells. The gene calls are TRBV19 and TRBJ2-1, with D maybe TRBD2 (6 bases). The sequencing input was naive CD8+ T cells sorted from blood. The clonotype comes from a woman under 40 in good health. CDR3 in DNA: TGTGCCAGTAGTATATTTAGCGGAAGCTCCTACAATGAGCAGTTCTTC. This encodes CASSIFSGSSYNEQFF.